The 11 T cell receptor beta chains below were found in one sample sequenced in a study of Tregs in tolerant kidney transplant recipients. TCRdb's table, derived via immunoSEQ multiplex PCR, lists solely in-frame clones and lacks some. The sample has just under 65,000 clones; less than 98% are singletons. Source: Tregs from blood, taken before the transplant. Receptor source: a human donor who received a combined kidney and bone marrow transplant.

The rearrangement joins TRBV19 to TRBJ2-5; D possibly corresponds to TRBD1 (6 bases). V lost 6 bases to trimming and J lost 5 bases, with 13 bases between them. The CDR3 has 13 residues. Per germline, CDR1 LNHDA and CDR2 SQIVND (reference sequence). The CDR3 here is CASRQGMGETQYF. CDR3 coding DNA: TGTGCCAGTAGGCAGGGGATGGGGGAGACCCAGTACTTC.

The V gene is TRBV5-4, the J gene TRBJ2-3, with TRBD2 identical over 14 bases. This CDR3 has 17 residues. The ends lost 4 bases at V and 10 bases at J; junction bases unmatched: 14. In germline, CDR1 is SGHNT, CDR2 YYREEE (reference sequence). The CDR3 reads CASSPPPGTSGGLAQYF. CDR3 bases: TGTGCCAGCAGCCCTCCCCCCGGGACTAGCGGGGGCCTTGCGCAGTATTTT.

V and J are TRBV5-1 and TRBJ2-3; 11 nucleotides match TRBD2. Germline CDR1 and CDR2: SGHRS and YFSETQ. V gave up 0 bases and J gave up 3 bases; unmatched junction bases: 3. The CDR3 loop spans 16 amino acids. The CDR3 region is CASSLGASGGTDTQYF. CDR3 nucleotides: TGCGCCAGCAGCTTGGGGGCTAGCGGGGGGACAGATACGCAGTATTTT. The full variable domain, with the rest looked up from reference TRBV5-1 and TRBJ2-3, is KAGVTQTPRYLIKTRGQQVTLSCSPISGHRSVSWYQQTPGQGLQFLFEYFSETQRNKGNFPGRFSGRQFSNSRSEMNVSTLELGDSALYLCASSLGASGGTDTQYFGPGTRLTVL.

The chain has TRBV11-2 and TRBJ1-2; TRBD1 aligns across 9 bases. This CDR3 spans 15 amino acids. Germline trimming cut 5 bases from V and 7 bases from J; bases unmatched to any gene: 11. Germline V CDR1 and CDR2: SGHAT, FQNNGV. CDR3 sequence (DNA): TGTGCCAGCAGCCGTTACGGACAGGGGACGGGTGGCTACACCTTC. Its translation is CASSRYGQGTGGYTF.

V usage is TRBV4-2 and J usage is TRBJ2-5, with D perhaps matching TRBD2 (7 bases). The V end was cut by 4 bases, the J end by 4 bases, with 10 bases between. Germline V lookup: CDR1 LGHNA, CDR2 YNFKEQ. CDR3 size: 13 residues. The CDR3 nucleotides are TGTGCCAGCAGCCGGGGGGGGCTAGAGACCCAGTACTTC. It is translated as CASSRGGLETQYF.

The chain employs TRBV25-1 and TRBJ1-2; possibly TRBD1 for D (6 bases). Trimming shortened V by 6 bases and J by 4 bases, and 12 bases separated the two germline ends. The CDR3 totals 13 residues. From germline, CDR1 is MGHDK and CDR2 SYGVNS. CDR3 DNA: TGTGCCAGCAGCGATACAGGGACCTATGGCTACACCTTC. Encoded protein: CASSDTGTYGYTF.

The chain combines TRBV6-6 with TRBJ2-7; D is perhaps TRBD2 (5 bases). The CDR3 contains 14 residues. Trimming pared 4 bases from V and 0 bases from J, leaving 10 bases between. Germline CDR1 MNHNY, CDR2 SVGAGI (reference sequence). The CDR3 protein is CASSSRLTSYEQYF. The DNA of the CDR3 is TGTGCCAGCAGTTCTCGACTAACCTCCTACGAGCAGTACTTC.

In DNA, the CDR3 is TGTGCCAGCAGCCCGGCCCCGGGGGGAGCTGAAGCTTTCTTT. This encodes CASSPAPGGAEAFF. The chain has TRBV11-2 and TRBJ1-1; D possibly corresponds to TRBD1 (5 bases). Germline V gene lookup returns CDR1 SGHAT and CDR2 FQNNGV. The V end lost 5 bases, the J end lost 6 bases, and 16 bases lay between the germline ends. The CDR3 contains 14 residues.

The gene calls are TRBV7-2 and TRBJ2-3; a possible D gene is TRBD2 (6 bases). The CDR3 has 15 amino acids. V dropped 1 base and J dropped 5 bases, with 13 bases sitting between them. The germline gives CDR1 SGHTA, CDR2 FQGNSA. In DNA form, the CDR3 reads TGTGCCAGCAGCTTAGGCTCCGGGAGTGTAGATACGCAGTATTTT. As protein: CASSLGSGSVDTQYF.

The rearrangement uses TRBV7-9 and TRBJ1-2, with unresolved D. The germline V and J ends were trimmed by 5 bases and 4 bases, with 8 bases remaining between them. Per the germline V gene, CDR1 is SEHNR and CDR2 is FQNEAQ (reference sequence). This CDR3 has 12 residues. CDR3 bases: TGTGCCAGCAGCAAAGAGGGCTATGGCTACACCTTC. Translation gives CASSKEGYGYTF.

The chain has TRBV29-1 and TRBJ1-4; TRBD1 might be the D (6 bases). The V and J ends lost 5 bases and 7 bases respectively, with 14 bases between them. This CDR3 comprises 13 residues. In germline, CDR1 is SQVTM, CDR2 ANQGSEA. Here the CDR3 DNA reads TGCAGCGTTTATGGGGGCGCGGGTGAAAAACTGTTTTTT. Protein: CSVYGGAGEKLFF.